This T cell receptor beta chain was observed in a study of T cell changes during pregnancy in multiple sclerosis. This CDR3 spans 17 amino acids. V lost 1 base, J lost 3 bases, and 16 bases lay in between. The germline V gene has CDR1 SGHVS and CDR2 FQNEAQ. The table came from immunoSEQ multiplex PCR; TCRdb's copy has only in-frame clones and leaves some out. This sample has 50,000 or so clones, with just under 95% found just once. This clone was recorded once. The source was CD8+ T cells from peripheral blood mononuclear cells, collected in the first trimester of pregnancy. The clonotype was recovered from a female donor with multiple sclerosis, enrolled in a pregnancy study. The chain combines TRBV7-8 with TRBJ1-5, with TRBD1 as a possible D gene (5 bases). Written as DNA, the CDR3 is TGTGCCAGCAGCTTAGAGGGGTGGTCCGGATTCAATCAGCCCCAGCATTTT. It translates to CASSLEGWSGFNQPQHF.